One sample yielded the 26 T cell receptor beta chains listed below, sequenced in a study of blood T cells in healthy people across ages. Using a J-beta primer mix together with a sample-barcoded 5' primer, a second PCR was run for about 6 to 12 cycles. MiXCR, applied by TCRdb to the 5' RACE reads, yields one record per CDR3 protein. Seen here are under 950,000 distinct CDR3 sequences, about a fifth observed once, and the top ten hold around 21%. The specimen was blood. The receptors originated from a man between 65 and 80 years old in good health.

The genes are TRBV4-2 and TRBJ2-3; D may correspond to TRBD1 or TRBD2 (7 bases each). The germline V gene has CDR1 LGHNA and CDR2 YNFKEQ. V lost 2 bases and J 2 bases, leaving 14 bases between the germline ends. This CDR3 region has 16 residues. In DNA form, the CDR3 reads TGTGCCAGCAGCCAATACCCAGGGGGGGACACAGATACGCAGTATTTT. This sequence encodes CASSQYPGGDTDTQYF.

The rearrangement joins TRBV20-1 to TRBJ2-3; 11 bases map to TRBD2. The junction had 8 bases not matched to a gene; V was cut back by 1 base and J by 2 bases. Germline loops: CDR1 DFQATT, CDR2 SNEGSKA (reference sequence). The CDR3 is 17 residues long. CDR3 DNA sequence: TGCAGTGCTAGAGTCCCTCGACTAGCGGGGAACACAGATACGCAGTATTTT. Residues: CSARVPRLAGNTDTQYF.

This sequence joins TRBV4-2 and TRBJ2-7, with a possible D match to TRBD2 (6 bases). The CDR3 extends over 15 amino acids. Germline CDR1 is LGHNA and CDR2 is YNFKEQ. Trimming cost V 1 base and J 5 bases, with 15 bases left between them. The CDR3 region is CASSQGHGGGDEQYF. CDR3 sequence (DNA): TGTGCCAGCAGCCAAGGGCACGGGGGAGGAGACGAGCAGTACTTC.

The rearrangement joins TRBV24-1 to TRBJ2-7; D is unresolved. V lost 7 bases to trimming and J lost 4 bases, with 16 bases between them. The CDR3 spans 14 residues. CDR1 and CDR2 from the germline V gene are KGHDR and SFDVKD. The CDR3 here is CATRNRDPWYEQYV. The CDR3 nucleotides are TGTGCCACCAGGAATAGGGATCCGTGGTACGAGCAGTACGTC.

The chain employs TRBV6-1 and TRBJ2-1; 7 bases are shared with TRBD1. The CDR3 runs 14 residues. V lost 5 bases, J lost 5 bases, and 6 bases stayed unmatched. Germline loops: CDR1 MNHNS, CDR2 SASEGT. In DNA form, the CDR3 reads TGTGCCAGCAGTACGGACAGGTTGAACAATGAGCAGTTCTTC. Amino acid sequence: CASSTDRLNNEQFF.

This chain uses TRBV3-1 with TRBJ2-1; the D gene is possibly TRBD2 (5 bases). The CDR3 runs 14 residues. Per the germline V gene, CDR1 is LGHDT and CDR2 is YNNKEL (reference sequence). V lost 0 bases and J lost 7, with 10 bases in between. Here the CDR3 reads CASSQEVTRNEQFF. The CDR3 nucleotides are TGTGCCAGCAGCCAAGAGGTAACTAGGAATGAGCAGTTCTTC.

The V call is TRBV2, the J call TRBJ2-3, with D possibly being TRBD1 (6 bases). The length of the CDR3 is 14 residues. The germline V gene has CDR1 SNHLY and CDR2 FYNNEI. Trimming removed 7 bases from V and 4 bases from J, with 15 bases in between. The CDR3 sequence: CASKTGFFADTQYF. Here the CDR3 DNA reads TGTGCCAGCAAAACAGGGTTTTTCGCAGATACGCAGTATTTT.

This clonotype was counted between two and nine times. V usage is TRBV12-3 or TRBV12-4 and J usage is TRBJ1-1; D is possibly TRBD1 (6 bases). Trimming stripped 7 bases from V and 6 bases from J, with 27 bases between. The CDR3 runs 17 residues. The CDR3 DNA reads TGTGCCAGCATAAGAGGACAGAGCGAGATTAGGAGTGCTGAAGCTTTCTTT. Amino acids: CASIRGQSEIRSAEAFF.

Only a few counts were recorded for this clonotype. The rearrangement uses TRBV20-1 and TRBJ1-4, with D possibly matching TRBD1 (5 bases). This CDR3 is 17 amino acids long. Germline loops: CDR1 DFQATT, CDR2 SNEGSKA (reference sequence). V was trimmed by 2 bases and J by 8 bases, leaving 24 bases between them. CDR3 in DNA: TGCAGTGCTAGACGACTGACAAGGGGAGCCGGGGGAGAAAAACTGTTTTTT. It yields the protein CSARRLTRGAGGEKLFF.

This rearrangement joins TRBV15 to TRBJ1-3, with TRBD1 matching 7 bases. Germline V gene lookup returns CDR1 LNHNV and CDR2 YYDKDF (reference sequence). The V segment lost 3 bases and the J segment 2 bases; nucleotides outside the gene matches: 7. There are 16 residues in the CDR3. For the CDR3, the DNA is TGTGCCACCAGCAGGCCAGGGGGGGAAGCTGGAAACACCATATATTTT. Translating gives CATSRPGGEAGNTIYF.

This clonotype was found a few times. The CDR3 coding sequence is TGCGCCAGCAGCCAAGAGGCTAACACACCGAACACCGGGGAGCTGTTTTTT. This encodes CASSQEANTPNTGELFF. The V and J genes are TRBV4-1 and TRBJ2-2; D unresolved. The length of the CDR3 is 17 residues. V gave up 0 bases and J gave up 0 bases, with 11 bases separating them. Germline V CDR1 and CDR2: MGHRA, YSYEKL.

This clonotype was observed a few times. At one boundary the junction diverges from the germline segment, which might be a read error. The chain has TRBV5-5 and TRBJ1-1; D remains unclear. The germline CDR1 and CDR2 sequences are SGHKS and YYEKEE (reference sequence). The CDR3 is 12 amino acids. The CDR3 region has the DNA TGTGCCGGCAGCTTGTCCAGGTCGGGAGCTTTCTTT. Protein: CAGSLSRSGAFF.

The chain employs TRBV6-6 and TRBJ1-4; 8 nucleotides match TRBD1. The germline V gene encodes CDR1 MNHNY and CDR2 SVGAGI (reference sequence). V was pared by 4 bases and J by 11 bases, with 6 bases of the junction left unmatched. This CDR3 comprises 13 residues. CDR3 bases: TGTGCCAGCAGTTTTCCGGGACAGGATAAACTGTTTTTT. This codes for CASSFPGQDKLFF.

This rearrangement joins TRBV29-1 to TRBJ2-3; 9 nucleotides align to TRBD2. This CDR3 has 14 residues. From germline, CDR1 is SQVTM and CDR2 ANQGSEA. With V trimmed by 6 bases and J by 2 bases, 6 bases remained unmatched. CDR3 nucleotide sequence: TGCAGCGTGCGAGCGGGAGGCTTCACAGATACGCAGTATTTT. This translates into CSVRAGGFTDTQYF.

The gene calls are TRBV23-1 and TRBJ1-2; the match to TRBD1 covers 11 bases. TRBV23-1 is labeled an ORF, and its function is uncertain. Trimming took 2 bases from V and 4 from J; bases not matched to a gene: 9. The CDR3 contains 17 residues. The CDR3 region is CASSQKPTDRGRYGYTF. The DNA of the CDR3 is TGCGCCAGCAGTCAAAAACCGACGGACAGGGGGCGCTATGGCTACACCTTC.

CDR3 residues: CASSIVVGSYEQYF. CDR3 DNA sequence: TGTGCCAGTAGTATAGTGGTCGGGTCCTACGAGCAGTACTTC. The J gene is TRBJ2-7, the V gene TRBV19; no clear D. Trimming left V 1 base short and J 1 base short, with 8 bases between. Germline-derived CDR1 and CDR2 are LNHDA and SQIVND (reference sequence). This CDR3 contains 14 residues.

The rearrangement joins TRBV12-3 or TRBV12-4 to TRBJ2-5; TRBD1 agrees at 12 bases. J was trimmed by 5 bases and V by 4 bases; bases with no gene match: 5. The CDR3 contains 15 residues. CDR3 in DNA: TGTGCCAGCAGTTCCCGGGACAGGGGGCTTGAGACCCAGTACTTC. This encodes CASSSRDRGLETQYF.

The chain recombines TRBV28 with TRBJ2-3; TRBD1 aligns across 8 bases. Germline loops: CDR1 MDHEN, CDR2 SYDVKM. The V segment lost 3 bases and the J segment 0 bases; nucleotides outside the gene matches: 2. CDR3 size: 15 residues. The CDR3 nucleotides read TGTGCCAGCAGTTTCCAGGGGGCAAGCACAGATACGCAGTATTTT. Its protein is CASSFQGASTDTQYF.

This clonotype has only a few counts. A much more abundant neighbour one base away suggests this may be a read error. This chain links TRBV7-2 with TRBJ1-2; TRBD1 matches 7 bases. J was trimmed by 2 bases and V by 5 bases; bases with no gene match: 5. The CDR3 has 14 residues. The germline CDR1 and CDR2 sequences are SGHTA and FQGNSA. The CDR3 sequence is CASSPRDRNYGYTF. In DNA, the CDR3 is TGTGCCAGCAGCCCCCGGGACAGAAACTATGGCTACACCTTC.

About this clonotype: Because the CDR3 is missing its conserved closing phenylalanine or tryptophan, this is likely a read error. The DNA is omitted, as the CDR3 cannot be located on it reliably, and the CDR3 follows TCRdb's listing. This CDR3 reads CASSDSDRGIRC. The V call is TRBV6-2 or TRBV6-3, the J call TRBJ2-5; the table's D call TRBD1 went unverified against the DNA. Including both end residues, the CDR3 is 12 amino acids long. Germline V gives CDR1 MNHEY, CDR2 SVGEGT.

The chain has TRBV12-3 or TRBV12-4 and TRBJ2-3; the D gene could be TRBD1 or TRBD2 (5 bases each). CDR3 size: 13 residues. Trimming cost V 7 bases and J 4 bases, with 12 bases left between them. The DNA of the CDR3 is TGTGCCAGCAACCGACGGGGCGCAGATACGCAGTATTTT. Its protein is CASNRRGADTQYF.

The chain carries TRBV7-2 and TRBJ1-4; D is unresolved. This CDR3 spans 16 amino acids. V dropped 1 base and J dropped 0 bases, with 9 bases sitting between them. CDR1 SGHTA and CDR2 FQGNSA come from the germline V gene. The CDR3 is CASSLEYGTTNEKLFF. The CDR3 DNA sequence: TGTGCCAGCAGCTTAGAATACGGGACAACTAATGAAAAACTGTTTTTT.

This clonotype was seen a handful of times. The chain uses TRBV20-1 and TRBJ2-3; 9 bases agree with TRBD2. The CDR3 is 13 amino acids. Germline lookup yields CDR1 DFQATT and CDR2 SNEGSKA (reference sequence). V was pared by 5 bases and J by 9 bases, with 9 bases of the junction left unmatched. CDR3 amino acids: CSASGGGAGTQYF. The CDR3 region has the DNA TGCAGTGCTTCCGGCGGGGGGGCCGGAACGCAGTATTTT.

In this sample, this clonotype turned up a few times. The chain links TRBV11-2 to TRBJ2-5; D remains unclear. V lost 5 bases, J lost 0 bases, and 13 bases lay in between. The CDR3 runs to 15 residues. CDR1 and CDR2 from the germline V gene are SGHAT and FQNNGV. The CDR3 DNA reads TGTGCCAGCAGCCCCCATTTGGGCCACCAAGAGACCCAGTACTTC. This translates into CASSPHLGHQETQYF.

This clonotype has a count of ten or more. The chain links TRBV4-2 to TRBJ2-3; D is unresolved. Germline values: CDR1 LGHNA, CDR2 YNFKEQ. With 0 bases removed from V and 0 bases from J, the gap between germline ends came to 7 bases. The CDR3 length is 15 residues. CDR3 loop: CASSQDAASTDTQYF. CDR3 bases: TGTGCCAGCAGCCAAGATGCGGCTAGCACAGATACGCAGTATTTT.

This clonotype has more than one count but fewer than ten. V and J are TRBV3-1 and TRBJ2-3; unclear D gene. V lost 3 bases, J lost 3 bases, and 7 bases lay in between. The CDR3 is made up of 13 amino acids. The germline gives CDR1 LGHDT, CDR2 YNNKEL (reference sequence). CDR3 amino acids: CASSHPNTDTQYF. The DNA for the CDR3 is TGTGCCAGCAGCCATCCAAATACAGATACGCAGTATTTT.